This TCR beta chain was found in a study of cytomegalovirus exposure and HLA in healthy donors. The CDR3 covers 15 residues. Trimming removed 3 bases from V and 2 bases from J, with 10 bases in between. Per germline, CDR1 LNHDA and CDR2 SQIVND (reference sequence). Vbeta (60) and Jbeta (13) primers were used in the PCR. Measured with immunoSEQ multiplex PCR; TCRdb has only the in-frame clones, and not every one. The table includes over 200,000 clones, 82% detected once. The V and J genes are TRBV19 and TRBJ2-2, with D possibly TRBD2 on 6 matching bases. The sequenced sample was PBMCs. This TCR was recovered from a woman between 40 and 55 years old in good health and CMV-seropositive. The CDR3 region has the DNA TGTGCCAGTAGTATTGGGGGGACTAACACCGGGGAGCTGTTTTTT. Protein product: CASSIGGTNTGELFF.